These 12 T cell receptor beta chains were sequenced from one sample in a study of CD8 T cells in Susac syndrome. RNA was extracted with the RNeasy kit, and a quantity of roughly 0.5 to 1 ug was reverse transcribed using random hexamers. From the immunoSEQ multiplex PCR reads, TCRdb called clonotypes with MiXCR, one entry per CDR3 protein. The table has approximately 130,000 distinct CDR3 sequences, under 95% seen once. Material for sequencing was CD8+ T cells from PBMCs. These receptor sequences come from a human donor with multiple sclerosis.

The chain employs TRBV4-3 and TRBJ2-2; D is possibly TRBD2 (5 bases). This CDR3 is built from 13 residues. V lost 0 bases, J lost 9 bases, and 8 bases lay in between. Germline loops: CDR1 LGHNA, CDR2 YSLEER. As DNA, the CDR3 is TGCGCCAGCAGCCAAGAGGGGAGTAGGGAGCTGTTTTTT. Translated: CASSQEGSRELFF.

The chain recombines TRBV5-6 with TRBJ2-1; D might be TRBD1 (6 bases). Per the germline V gene, CDR1 is SGHDT and CDR2 is YYEEEE. The CDR3 has 17 amino acids. Trimming took off 3 bases at V and 0 bases at J, with 16 bases between the two ends. The CDR3 loop is CASSYGSGEPSYNEQFF. Here the CDR3 DNA reads TGTGCCAGCAGCTATGGATCAGGGGAGCCCTCCTACAATGAGCAGTTCTTC.

The chain joins TRBV19 to TRBJ1-1; the D is unclear. Germline CDR1 LNHDA, CDR2 SQIVND (reference sequence). The CDR3 length is 16 residues. V lost 6 bases and J 3 bases, leaving 20 bases between the germline ends. For the CDR3, the DNA is TGTGCCAGTAGATCCCTCAGGTGGGGAGGGTACACTGAAGCTTTCTTT. Translation: CASRSLRWGGYTEAFF.

This clonotype was found once. The J gene is TRBJ2-7, the V gene TRBV29-1; 8 nucleotides agree with TRBD1. Germline V CDR1 and CDR2: SQVTM, ANQGSEA. The junction had 2 bases not matched to a gene; V was cut back by 1 base and J by 0 bases. This CDR3 has 14 amino acids. The CDR3 DNA reads TGCAGCGTTGAAGGGACAGGGAGCTCCTACGAGCAGTACTTC. Protein: CSVEGTGSSYEQYF.

The J gene is TRBJ2-3, the V gene TRBV7-9, with a tentative D call TRBD1 (5 bases). This CDR3 contains 12 residues. CDR1 is SEHNR and CDR2 is FQNEAQ in the germline V gene (reference sequence). V lost 5 bases to trimming and J lost 5 bases, with 8 bases between them. The CDR3 loop is CASSPRGDTQYF. In DNA, the CDR3 is TGTGCCAGCAGCCCAAGGGGAGATACGCAGTATTTT. The full variable domain, completed using reference TRBV7-9 and TRBJ2-3, is DTGVSQNPRHKITKRGQNVTFRCDPISEHNRLYWYRQTLGQGPEFLTYFQNEAQLEKSRLLSDRFSAERPKGSFSTLEIQRTEQGDSAMYLCASSPRGDTQYFGPGTRLTVL.

The chain carries TRBV24-1 and TRBJ2-2, with D unclear. This CDR3 is built from 13 residues. V lost 9 bases and J lost 2, with 9 bases in between. Per the germline V gene, CDR1 is KGHDR and CDR2 is SFDVKD. The CDR3 spells CATGPQNTGELFF. In DNA, the CDR3 is TGTGCCACCGGACCCCAAAACACCGGGGAGCTGTTTTTT.

This clonotype appeared once. CDR3 nucleotides: TGTGCCAGCAGCTTGAGAAGGGACGGCGAACCTAGCGTTGATTCCTACGAGCAGTACTTC. Its protein product is CASSLRRDGEPSVDSYEQYF. The chain has TRBV7-7 and TRBJ2-7, with a possible D match to TRBD2 (6 bases). This CDR3 is 20 amino acids long. Germline V gene sequence: CDR1 SSHAT, CDR2 FNYEAQ (reference sequence). V lost 3 bases and J 1 base, leaving 28 bases between the germline ends.

The chain has TRBV15 and TRBJ1-2; TRBD1 matches 8 bases. The trim removed 1 base at V and 1 base at J, leaving 8 bases unmatched. The germline CDR1 and CDR2 sequences are LNHNV and YYDKDF (reference sequence). The CDR3 spans 17 residues. As DNA, the CDR3 is TGTGCCACCAGCAGAGGAATACCAGGGGGCAGTAACTATGGCTACACCTTC. This sequence encodes CATSRGIPGGSNYGYTF.

The chain carries TRBV6-2 or TRBV6-3 and TRBJ2-4; no reliable D call. This CDR3 contains 16 residues. The V end lost 2 bases, the J end lost 0 bases, and 11 bases lay between the germline ends. Germline V lookup: CDR1 MNHEY, CDR2 SVGEGT. The CDR3: CASSYAAGLAKNIQYF. The DNA for the CDR3 is TGTGCCAGCAGTTACGCTGCCGGGCTAGCCAAAAACATTCAGTACTTC.

The chain employs TRBV9 and TRBJ2-5, with a weak D call TRBD2 (5 bases). In germline, CDR1 is SGDLS, CDR2 YYNGEE. This CDR3 comprises 17 residues. Trimming left V 4 bases short and J 6 bases short, with 25 bases between. The CDR3 sequence is CASSSSTPRGEPKTQYF. The DNA of the CDR3 is TGTGCCAGCAGCTCTAGCACGCCCAGAGGAGAACCCAAGACCCAGTACTTC.

The chain combines TRBV27 with TRBJ2-1; 9 positions agree with TRBD2. Trimming removed 5 bases from V and 1 base from J; junction bases left unmatched: 6. The CDR3 contains 16 residues. Germline V gene sequence: CDR1 MNHEY, CDR2 SMNVEV (reference sequence). The CDR3 reads CASSHHLAGSYNEQFF. The CDR3 DNA is TGTGCCAGCAGTCACCACCTAGCGGGGTCCTACAATGAGCAGTTCTTC.

The J gene is TRBJ2-7, the V gene TRBV4-2, with 13 positions matching TRBD2. The CDR3 sequence is 16 residues long. After removal of 5 bases from V and 9 bases from J, the junction contained 13 bases not matched to a gene. CDR1 is LGHNA and CDR2 is YNFKEQ in the germline V gene. CDR3 in DNA: TGTGCCAGCAGCGGAAGAGGGACTAGCGGGATCGTCGGGCAGTACTTC. The encoded protein is CASSGRGTSGIVGQYF.